These 28 T cell receptor beta chains came from one sample sequenced in a study of response to subunit inactivated influenza vaccine (dated by TCRdb to 2016 to 2019). The library was prepared using RT-PCR. Sequenced using an Illumina HiSeq 2500. TCRdb redid the processing of the public reads, applying fastp at Q25 and MiXCR, and retained in-frame beta chains. Identical CDR3 protein sequences are pooled into one entry, listed with their most common genes and DNA. Here the sample has roughly 790,000 distinct CDR3 sequences; 20% to 25% occur a single time. More than 8.5% of the sample comes from the top ten. The sample consisted of PBMCs from blood, taken more than 4 days after vaccination. The receptor source for this set is a man aged 45-65 years who received an inactivated influenza vaccine. Donor details come from another sample of the same person, matched by shared clones.

This rearrangement joins TRBV11-2 to TRBJ2-1; D perhaps matches TRBD2 (6 bases). The CDR3 spans 15 residues. The germline V and J ends were trimmed by 1 base and 7 bases, with 14 bases remaining between them. Looked up from germline, CDR1 is SGHAT and CDR2 is FQNNGV. The CDR3 loop is CASSLGPGVENEQFF. Written as DNA, the CDR3 is TGTGCCAGCAGCTTAGGCCCGGGGGTCGAAAATGAGCAGTTCTTC.

This clonotype occurred a few times. The chain combines TRBV7-8 with TRBJ2-1, with 9 nucleotides matching TRBD2. The germline V gene encodes CDR1 SGHVS and CDR2 FQNEAQ. The CDR3 is 15 amino acids. With 1 base clipped from V and 10 bases from J, the junction kept 8 bases outside the gene matches. The CDR3 here is CASSLDAGGPQEQFF. In nucleotides, the CDR3 is TGTGCCAGCAGCTTAGACGCGGGGGGGCCCCAGGAGCAGTTCTTC.

The chain has TRBV4-2 and TRBJ2-2, with 12 bases lining up with TRBD2. Germline-derived CDR1 and CDR2 are LGHNA and YNFKEQ. The CDR3 contains 14 residues. With 8 bases clipped from V and 2 bases from J, the junction kept 0 bases outside the gene matches. The CDR3: CASGLAGNTGELFF. CDR3 DNA sequence: TGTGCCAGCGGACTAGCGGGAAACACCGGGGAGCTGTTTTTT.

The chain combines TRBV12-3 or TRBV12-4 with TRBJ2-3, with a weak D call TRBD2 (6 bases). V dropped 5 bases and J dropped 4 bases, with 16 bases sitting between them. The CDR3 has 15 residues. Here the CDR3 reads CASSPEGTLPDTQYF. The CDR3 coding sequence is TGTGCCAGCAGTCCGGAGGGGACTCTTCCAGATACGCAGTATTTT.

The gene calls are TRBV5-1 and TRBJ2-7; D remains unclear. Germline assignment: CDR1 SGHRS and CDR2 YFSETQ. The CDR3 is 14 residues long. The V gene lost 4 bases and the J gene lost 0 bases, with 11 bases spanning the gap. CDR3 region: CASSPVVDSYEQYF. The CDR3 nucleotides read TGCGCCAGCAGCCCGGTGGTCGACTCCTACGAGCAGTACTTC.

This clonotype was counted between two and nine times. The chain carries TRBV20-1 and TRBJ2-1; 10 bases are shared with TRBD1. V shed 5 bases, J shed 12 bases, and the junction held 10 bases outside the gene matches. Germline lookup yields CDR1 DFQATT and CDR2 SNEGSKA (reference sequence). The length of the CDR3 is 13 residues. CDR3 sequence reads: CSAHRDRGKGQFF. Here the CDR3 DNA reads TGCAGTGCTCACCGGGACAGGGGAAAGGGGCAGTTCTTC.

This clonotype was seen more than once but under ten times. The rearrangement links TRBV12-3 or TRBV12-4 to TRBJ1-2; 11 positions agree with TRBD1. There are 13 residues in the CDR3. This chain's CDR3 is CAQDRGPFYGYTF. CDR3 bases: TGTGCGCAGGACAGGGGGCCTTTCTATGGCTACACCTTC.

This clonotype was counted between two and nine times. The genes are TRBV5-4 and TRBJ1-2, with a tentative D call TRBD1 (5 bases). Germline values: CDR1 SGHNT, CDR2 YYREEE (reference sequence). The CDR3 runs 14 residues. V lost 1 base to trimming and J lost 4 bases, with 11 bases between them. This CDR3 reads CASSLRRGSYGYTF. CDR3 nucleotides: TGTGCCAGCAGCTTGAGGCGGGGCTCCTATGGCTACACCTTC.

The genes are TRBV27 and TRBJ2-1; 8 bases fit TRBD2. With 8 bases clipped from V and 9 bases from J, the junction kept 9 bases outside the gene matches. The CDR3 length is 13 residues. Germline V lookup: CDR1 MNHEY, CDR2 SMNVEV (reference sequence). The CDR3 loop reads CASGTSLFREQFF. CDR3 bases: TGTGCCAGCGGGACTAGTCTCTTCCGTGAGCAGTTCTTC.

This clonotype occurred a few times. The rearrangement joins TRBV20-1 to TRBJ1-1; 7 nucleotides line up with TRBD1. Per the germline V gene, CDR1 is DFQATT and CDR2 is SNEGSKA (reference sequence). CDR3 length: 12 residues. Trimming at V came to 7 bases and at J to 3 bases, leaving 5 bases not matched to a gene. CDR3 DNA: TGCAGTGGGGGACAGTCGGACACTGAAGCTTTCTTT. Amino acids: CSGGQSDTEAFF.

This sequence joins TRBV6-5 and TRBJ2-7; 8 bases match TRBD1. The V and J ends lost 4 bases and 3 bases, in that order; junction bases with no gene match: 11. The germline V gene encodes CDR1 MNHEY and CDR2 SVGAGI. This CDR3 comprises 16 residues. CDR3 in amino acids: CASSLSSGTGFYEQYF. The CDR3, as DNA: TGTGCCAGCAGTTTATCTTCCGGGACAGGCTTCTACGAGCAGTACTTC.

V and J are TRBV11-2 and TRBJ2-7; 9 positions agree with TRBD2. This CDR3 spans 17 amino acids. V lost 0 bases and J lost 4; bases outside the gene matches: 10. In germline, CDR1 is SGHAT, CDR2 FQNNGV. CDR3 DNA sequence: TGTGCCAGCAGCTTAGATTGGTCTAGCGGGGCAAGATACGAGCAGTACTTC. It specifies CASSLDWSSGARYEQYF.

This rearrangement joins TRBV12-3 or TRBV12-4 to TRBJ2-1, with a possible D match to TRBD2 (5 bases). Trimming took 3 bases from V and 10 from J, leaving 13 bases between them. The CDR3 contains 13 residues. This chain's CDR3 is CASSFGLAREQFF. CDR3 in DNA: TGTGCCAGCAGTTTCGGTTTAGCGAGGGAGCAGTTCTTC.

This clonotype has a count of ten or more. The chain employs TRBV9 and TRBJ2-7, with D tentatively TRBD1 (6 bases). Trimming removed 0 bases from V and 4 bases from J, with 11 bases in between. Germline CDR1 reads SGDLS; CDR2 reads YYNGEE. CDR3 length: 14 amino acids. The CDR3: CASSVGQGQYEQYF. DNA for the CDR3: TGTGCCAGCAGCGTAGGGCAGGGGCAATACGAGCAGTACTTC.

The chain's CDR3 is CSDTAGASDNEQFF. For the CDR3, the DNA is TGCAGCGATACAGCGGGAGCATCCGACAATGAGCAGTTCTTC. The chain uses TRBV29-1 and TRBJ2-1; 8 positions match TRBD2. The germline gives CDR1 SQVTM, CDR2 ANQGSEA. V lost 7 bases and J lost 5; bases outside the gene matches: 10. The CDR3 sequence is 14 residues long.

This clonotype was observed at least ten times. The rearrangement joins TRBV6-5 to TRBJ2-3; TRBD1 matches 7 bases. J lost 5 bases, V lost 6 bases, and 2 bases had no gene match. CDR1 is MNHEY, CDR2 SVGAGI, per germline. The CDR3 is 12 residues long. CDR3: CASSRQGDTQYF. As DNA, the CDR3 is TGTGCCAGCAGCCGACAGGGAGATACGCAGTATTTT.

This chain joins TRBV5-1 and TRBJ2-3; D assignment may be TRBD1 or TRBD2 (5 bases each). CDR1 and CDR2 (germline): SGHRS, YFSETQ. V was pared by 1 base and J by 4 bases, with 13 bases between. This CDR3 has 15 residues. CDR3 protein: CASSLFVRGADTQYF. CDR3 nucleotide sequence: TGCGCCAGCAGCTTGTTCGTCCGAGGGGCAGATACGCAGTATTTT. Looking up the rest from reference TRBV5-1 and TRBJ2-3 gives the full variable domain: KAGVTQTPRYLIKTRGQQVTLSCSPISGHRSVSWYQQTPGQGLQFLFEYFSETQRNKGNFPGRFSGRQFSNSRSEMNVSTLELGDSALYLCASSLFVRGADTQYFGPGTRLTVL.

This chain links TRBV6-5 with TRBJ2-7; 10 bases are shared with TRBD1. Unmatched junction bases numbered 10, after V lost 0 bases and J lost 2 bases. Looked up from germline, CDR1 is MNHEY and CDR2 is SVGAGI. The CDR3 is 18 amino acids. CDR3 in DNA: TGTGCCAGCAGTTACTCGATTTCCGTGGACAGGGGGGCCTACGAGCAGTACTTC. Translating it yields CASSYSISVDRGAYEQYF.

V gene TRBV4-1 combines with J gene TRBJ1-2; tentative D call: TRBD1 (5 bases). From germline, CDR1 is MGHRA and CDR2 YSYEKL. The CDR3 extends over 15 amino acids. V was cut by 1 base and J by 4 bases, with 13 bases left in between. CDR3 loop: CASSQGGAAGYGYTF. CDR3 DNA sequence: TGCGCCAGCAGCCAAGGCGGGGCAGCTGGCTATGGCTACACCTTC.

This clonotype was detected only a few times. The V gene is TRBV12-3 or TRBV12-4, the J gene TRBJ1-2; 8 positions match TRBD1. This CDR3 is 16 amino acids long. Losses at the gene ends were 5 bases for V and 4 bases for J; bases not matched to a gene: 12. The CDR3 DNA reads as TGTGCCAGCAGTCGTAGCTGGACAGGGAGGGCCTATGGCTACACCTTC. Translation: CASSRSWTGRAYGYTF.

This clonotype turned up a few times. The chain employs TRBV20-1 and TRBJ2-7; a possible D gene is TRBD1 (6 bases). Trimming removed 5 bases from V and 2 bases from J, with 10 bases in between. In germline, CDR1 is DFQATT, CDR2 SNEGSKA (reference sequence). The CDR3 covers 12 residues. The DNA of the CDR3 is TGCAGTGCTGTACAGGGCCCCTACGAGCAGTACTTC. Translating gives CSAVQGPYEQYF.

The rearrangement joins TRBV27 to TRBJ1-5, with no clear D. The CDR3 runs 14 residues. The germline V gene has CDR1 MNHEY and CDR2 SMNVEV (reference sequence). V lost 4 bases, J lost 0 bases, and 7 bases lay in between. The CDR3 DNA follows: TGTGCCAGCAGTTCCCGGAATAGCAATCAGCCCCAGCATTTT. This codes for CASSSRNSNQPQHF.

This sequence joins TRBV20-1 and TRBJ2-2, with a possible D match to TRBD2 (5 bases). V lost 3 bases to trimming and J lost 4 bases, with 6 bases between them. Looked up from germline, CDR1 is DFQATT and CDR2 is SNEGSKA (reference sequence). The CDR3 loop spans 12 amino acids. CDR3 in DNA: TGCAGTGCTAGGAGGGTCACCGGGGAGCTGTTTTTT. Amino acids: CSARRVTGELFF.

This clonotype was recorded a few times. The genes are TRBV7-8 and TRBJ2-4; 7 nucleotides agree with TRBD1. In germline, CDR1 is SGHVS, CDR2 FQNEAQ. Unmatched junction bases numbered 4, after V lost 5 bases and J lost 9 bases. The CDR3 runs 12 residues. CDR3: CASSNHRGIQYF. The CDR3 bases are TGTGCCAGCAGCAACCACAGGGGCATTCAGTACTTC.

J is TRBJ1-5 and V is TRBV29-1; D gene ambiguous. The CDR3 totals 14 residues. V shed 3 bases and J shed 6 bases, with 15 bases lying between them. Germline V gene data show CDR1 as SQVTM and CDR2 as ANQGSEA. The CDR3, as DNA: TGCAGCGTTGATAATCAGGAACAGACTCAGCCCCAGCATTTT. Encoded protein: CSVDNQEQTQPQHF.

This clonotype turned up a few times. The chain carries TRBV20-1 and TRBJ2-5; tentatively, D is TRBD1 (6 bases). Per the germline V gene, CDR1 is DFQATT and CDR2 is SNEGSKA (reference sequence). This CDR3 has 13 amino acids. With 5 bases removed from V and 3 bases from J, the gap between germline ends came to 13 bases. CDR3 sequence reads: CSAPEGGEETQYF. The CDR3 DNA reads as TGCAGTGCTCCCGAAGGGGGAGAAGAGACCCAGTACTTC.

This clonotype was seen ten or more times. The DNA for the CDR3 is TGTGCCAGCAGCTCGTCCAACAGCGCGGGCTACACCTTC. Its protein product is CASSSSNSAGYTF. This chain connects TRBV5-5 to TRBJ1-2; D gene uncertain. Germline V gene sequence: CDR1 SGHKS, CDR2 YYEKEE (reference sequence). Trimming removed 3 bases from V and 8 bases from J, with 14 bases in between. The CDR3 totals 13 residues. Full variable domain (outside the CDR3, taken from reference TRBV5-5 and TRBJ1-2): DAGVTQSPTHLIKTRGQQVTLRCSPISGHKSVSWYQQVLGQGPQFIFQYYEKEERGRGNFPDRFSARQFPNYSSELNVNALLLGDSALYLCASSSSNSAGYTFGSGTRLTVV.

This clonotype was picked up a small number of times. The chain combines TRBV5-1 with TRBJ1-2; TRBD1 agrees at 8 bases. The V gene's germline CDR1 is SGHRS and CDR2 YFSETQ. The CDR3 loop spans 13 amino acids. Trimming removed 4 bases from V and 7 bases from J; junction bases left unmatched: 6. The CDR3 region is CASSPDRGLGYTF. The CDR3 DNA is TGCGCCAGCAGCCCAGACAGGGGCCTTGGCTACACCTTC.